A single sample gave rise to the 31 T cell receptor beta chains below, sequenced in a study of chemoradiotherapy in HPV16-positive cancers. The method was immunoSEQ multiplex PCR; TCRdb's version includes in-frame clones alone and lacks a portion of them. Of about 12,000 clones detected, 88% appear once; the ten largest clones hold 2% to 3%. Sequencing used blood, obtained from a patient who underwent chemoradiotherapy. The receptor set was obtained from a human donor with HPV-associated anogenital cancer.

This chain uses TRBV11-2 with TRBJ2-1; TRBD2 aligns across 13 bases. Germline assignment: CDR1 SGHAT and CDR2 FQNNGV. V gave up 5 bases and J gave up 7 bases; unmatched junction bases: 5. This CDR3 contains 15 residues. In DNA form, the CDR3 reads TGTGCCAGCAGCCGAACTAGCGGGGGGGGGAATGAGCAGTTCTTC. Its translation is CASSRTSGGGNEQFF.

This clone was picked up a small number of times. The gene calls are TRBV9 and TRBJ2-2, with 15 positions matching TRBD2. The CDR3 has 17 amino acids. V was pared by 5 bases and J by 5 bases, with 7 bases of the junction left unmatched. Germline V lookup: CDR1 SGDLS, CDR2 YYNGEE. CDR3 bases: TGTGCCAGCAGGGCAGGACTAGCGGGGGGGCTAACCGGGGAGCTGTTTTTT. This encodes CASRAGLAGGLTGELFF.

The chain carries TRBV4-2 and TRBJ1-2; 11 bases fit TRBD1. Looked up from germline, CDR1 is LGHNA and CDR2 is YNFKEQ. The CDR3 loop spans 18 amino acids. V lost 5 bases, J lost 7 bases, and 18 bases stayed unmatched. CDR3 protein: CASSKRPTGTGGRGGYTF. The CDR3 nucleotides read TGTGCCAGCAGCAAACGGCCAACCGGGACAGGGGGGAGGGGTGGCTACACCTTC.

This chain links TRBV10-2 with TRBJ2-1, with unresolved D. The CDR3 runs 16 residues. Germline V gene data show CDR1 as WSHSY and CDR2 as SAAADI. Trimming cost V 0 bases and J 4 bases, with 13 bases left between them. CDR3 in amino acids: CASSESQTKIYNEQFF. As DNA, the CDR3 is TGCGCCAGCAGTGAGTCGCAAACTAAAATATACAATGAGCAGTTCTTC.

The chain recombines TRBV5-5 with TRBJ1-1, with TRBD1 matching 12 bases. V lost 1 base, J lost 1 base, and 8 bases stayed unmatched. CDR1 is SGHKS and CDR2 is YYEKEE in the germline V gene (reference sequence). The CDR3 totals 18 residues. The CDR3 here is CASSLPGTGGYKNTEAFF. The CDR3 region has the DNA TGTGCCAGCAGCTTGCCTGGGACAGGGGGCTACAAGAACACTGAAGCTTTCTTT.

The genes are TRBV21-1 and TRBJ1-2; the table's D gene call, TRBD1, was not cross checked with the DNA. TRBV21-1 is designated a pseudogene. The length of the CDR3 is 15 residues. The CDR3 loop is CASSRPRGWDYGYTF. CDR3 nucleotide sequence: TGTGCCAGCAGTAGACCCAGGGGGTGGGACTATGGCTACACCTTC.

J is TRBJ2-6 and V is TRBV5-4; a weak D match, TRBD1 (5 bases). CDR3 length: 15 amino acids. The germline V gene encodes CDR1 SGHNT and CDR2 YYREEE (reference sequence). The V end was cut by 4 bases, the J end by 3 bases, with 11 bases between. CDR3 nucleotide sequence: TGTGCCAGCAGCGAAGACAGATTTGGGGCCAACGTCCTGACTTTC. This encodes CASSEDRFGANVLTF.

The chain couples TRBV12-5 to TRBJ1-1; TRBD1 might be the D (5 bases). The CDR3 runs 15 residues. The germline CDR1 and CDR2 sequences are LGHNT and FRNRAP. With 0 bases removed from V and 4 bases from J, the gap between germline ends came to 12 bases. This chain's CDR3 is CASGLVAGRVTEAFF. The CDR3 DNA follows: TGTGCTAGTGGTTTGGTGGCAGGGCGGGTCACTGAAGCTTTCTTT.

The chain combines TRBV21-1 with TRBJ2-7; the table assigns TRBD2, which was not confirmed against the DNA. TRBV21-1 is designated a pseudogene. CDR3 length: 17 amino acids. The CDR3 sequence is CASSSQPLAGVAYEQYF. CDR3 in DNA: TGTGCCAGCAGCTCCCAGCCCTTAGCGGGGGTTGCCTACGAGCAGTACTTC.

The chain links TRBV13 to TRBJ1-5, with TRBD1 identical over 7 bases. This CDR3 is built from 14 residues. Germline V CDR1 and CDR2: PRHDT, FYEKMQ (reference sequence). V gave up 5 bases and J gave up 4 bases; unmatched junction bases: 5. CDR3 region: CASSERGRNQPQHF. Written as DNA, the CDR3 is TGTGCCAGCAGCGAGAGGGGGCGTAATCAGCCCCAGCATTTT.

The chain employs TRBV9 and TRBJ1-2; D not certain. The CDR3 consists of 16 residues. Trimming removed 0 bases at V and 1 base at J, with 13 bases between. In germline, CDR1 is SGDLS, CDR2 YYNGEE. The chain's CDR3 is CASSVVTAPLNYGYTF. DNA of the CDR3: TGTGCCAGCAGCGTAGTCACAGCCCCTCTTAACTATGGCTACACCTTC.

The chain links TRBV6-9 to TRBJ1-1; 9 bases are a match to TRBD1. Trimming removed 7 bases from V and 1 base from J; junction bases left unmatched: 19. The CDR3 has 19 residues. The germline CDR1 and CDR2 sequences are MNHGY and SVAAGI. The CDR3, as DNA: TGTGCCAGCAAGTTGAACCTACTCAAAAACAGGGGGCAGAACACTGAAGCTTTCTTT. Protein product: CASKLNLLKNRGQNTEAFF.

The CDR3 reads CASRPEGGRMAAFF. CDR3 nucleotides: TGTGCCAGCAGGCCCGAGGGGGGGCGAATGGCAGCTTTCTTT. The rearrangement joins TRBV2 to TRBJ1-1, with D possibly TRBD1 on 6 matching bases. CDR1 and CDR2 from the germline V gene are SNHLY and FYNNEI. This CDR3 is built from 14 residues. V gave up 6 bases and J gave up 10 bases, with 21 bases separating them.

V is TRBV11-2 and J is TRBJ1-4; D ambiguous. The length of the CDR3 is 14 residues. CDR1 SGHAT and CDR2 FQNNGV come from the germline V gene. V lost 6 bases and J 4 bases, leaving 12 bases between the germline ends. The CDR3 spells CASRFTEVNEKLFF. The CDR3 nucleotides read TGTGCCAGCAGATTCACAGAGGTTAATGAAAAACTGTTTTTT.

The rearrangement uses TRBV4-1 and TRBJ1-6; 11 bases are a match to TRBD1. Germline V gives CDR1 MGHRA, CDR2 YSYEKL. With V trimmed by 4 bases and J by 9 bases, 14 bases remained unmatched. This CDR3 comprises 18 residues. The CDR3 nucleotides read TGCGCCAGCAGCCGCTCACGGGCCGGACAGGGGGCAGGTTCACCCCTCCACTTT. It translates to CASSRSRAGQGAGSPLHF.

This clone was recorded a few times. The gene calls are TRBV7-9 and TRBJ1-1; D might be TRBD1 (5 bases). CDR3 size: 13 residues. Germline CDR1 SEHNR, CDR2 FQNEAQ (reference sequence). Trimming stripped 10 bases from V and 1 base from J, with 13 bases between. The CDR3 coding sequence is TGTGCCACTACACAGGAGACGAACACTGAAGCTTTCTTT. Translated: CATTQETNTEAFF. The entire variable domain, with the rest obtained from reference TRBV7-9 and TRBJ1-1, is as follows: DTGVSQNPRHKITKRGQNVTFRCDPISEHNRLYWYRQTLGQGPEFLTYFQNEAQLEKSRLLSDRFSAERPKGSFSTLEIQRTEQGDSAMYLCATTQETNTEAFFGQGTRLTVV.

V usage is TRBV9 and J usage is TRBJ2-2, with unresolved D. The CDR3 loop spans 16 amino acids. V lost 0 bases, J lost 0 bases, and 9 bases lay in between. Germline V gene sequence: CDR1 SGDLS, CDR2 YYNGEE. CDR3 sequence (DNA): TGTGCCAGCAGCGTAGTGGGTACCCCGAACACCGGGGAGCTGTTTTTT. Protein sequence: CASSVVGTPNTGELFF.

This rearrangement joins TRBV7-3 to TRBJ2-5, with 7 bases lining up with TRBD1. The CDR3 contains 13 residues. In germline, CDR1 is SGHTA, CDR2 FQGTGA. V shed 4 bases and J 10 bases; nucleotides not matched to a gene: 9. This CDR3 reads CASSSTGSEVQYF. In DNA, the CDR3 is TGTGCCAGCAGCTCGACAGGGTCGGAAGTCCAGTACTTC.

CDR3 sequence reads: CASSEVGAEKLFF. The CDR3 DNA reads as TGTGCCAGCAGTGAAGTCGGGGCTGAAAAACTGTTTTTT. The chain recombines TRBV6-1 with TRBJ1-4; D perhaps matches TRBD1 (5 bases). The CDR3 runs 13 residues. Trimming left V 1 base short and J 7 bases short, with 7 bases between. In germline, CDR1 is MNHNS, CDR2 SASEGT.

This chain connects TRBV4-1 to TRBJ1-1; D is ambiguous. The germline gives CDR1 MGHRA, CDR2 YSYEKL. This CDR3 contains 14 residues. Between the trimmed V and J ends, which lost 4 bases and 7 bases, there was a span of 16 bases. The CDR3 loop reads CASSPQDYNVEAFF. CDR3 DNA: TGCGCCAGCAGCCCACAAGATTATAACGTTGAAGCTTTCTTT.

This chain connects TRBV11-3 to TRBJ1-2; 7 positions match TRBD1. J lost 5 bases, V lost 7 bases, and 10 bases had no gene match. CDR3 size: 14 residues. Germline CDR1 reads SGHNT; CDR2 reads YENEEA. This chain's CDR3 is CASNQSGQIYGYTF. CDR3 nucleotides: TGTGCCAGCAACCAATCGGGACAGATATATGGCTACACCTTC.

V is TRBV7-8 and J is TRBJ2-5, with 14 nucleotides matching TRBD2. CDR1 and CDR2 from the germline V gene are SGHVS and FQNEAQ. The CDR3 runs to 18 residues. V was pared by 3 bases and J by 0 bases, with 6 bases of the junction left unmatched. The CDR3 here is CASSFRLAGGPYQETQYF. The CDR3 bases are TGTGCCAGCAGCTTTAGACTAGCGGGGGGGCCTTACCAAGAGACCCAGTACTTC.

CDR3 residues: CASSLRGRRNTGELFF. The CDR3 coding sequence is TGTGCCAGCAGCTTAAGGGGGAGGAGGAACACCGGGGAGCTGTTTTTT. This rearrangement joins TRBV11-1 to TRBJ2-2; D might be TRBD1 or TRBD2, each matching 6 bases. Germline values: CDR1 SGHAT, CDR2 FQDESV (reference sequence). This CDR3 is 16 amino acids long. V was pared by 2 bases and J by 1 base, with 11 bases between. The variable domain in full, completed from reference TRBV11-1 and TRBJ2-2, reads EAEVAQSPRYKITEKSQAVAFWCDPISGHATLYWYRQILGQGPELLVQFQDESVVDDSQLPKDRFSAERLKGVDSTLKIQPAELGDSAMYLCASSLRGRRNTGELFFGEGSRLTVL.

This chain uses TRBV7-8 with TRBJ1-5, with D perhaps TRBD1 (5 bases). The V gene lost 6 bases and the J gene lost 0 bases, with 18 bases spanning the gap. CDR1 and CDR2 (germline): SGHVS, FQNEAQ. This CDR3 contains 17 residues. The CDR3 is CASSHNGTGLSNQPQHF. In DNA form, the CDR3 reads TGTGCCAGCAGTCACAATGGGACGGGCCTTAGCAATCAGCCCCAGCATTTT.

The chain combines TRBV6-1 with TRBJ2-5, with 10 bases lining up with TRBD1. The CDR3 has 15 residues. With V trimmed by 1 base and J by 5 bases, 4 bases remained unmatched. From germline, CDR1 is MNHNS and CDR2 SASEGT. CDR3 sequence: CASSEEGQGSETQYF. The DNA for the CDR3 is TGTGCCAGCAGTGAAGAGGGACAGGGGTCCGAGACCCAGTACTTC.

In its sample, this clone ranks as large. CDR3: CARTGGTKNEQFF. In DNA, the CDR3 is TGTGCCAGAACGGGGGGCACCAAGAATGAGCAGTTCTTC. The chain couples TRBV2 to TRBJ2-1; a weak D match, TRBD2 (7 bases). From germline, CDR1 is SNHLY and CDR2 FYNNEI. The CDR3 contains 13 residues. V was pared by 9 bases and J by 7 bases, with 16 bases between.

In its sample, this clone was seen once. The gene calls are TRBV2 and TRBJ1-2, with no clear D. With 7 bases removed from V and 0 bases from J, the gap between germline ends came to 6 bases. This CDR3 region has 12 residues. From germline, CDR1 is SNHLY and CDR2 FYNNEI. As DNA, the CDR3 is TGTGCCAGCAATCGCGCTAACTATGGCTACACCTTC. Protein sequence: CASNRANYGYTF.

In its sample, this clone was seen once. The chain recombines TRBV27 with TRBJ2-1; 7 bases align to TRBD1. The germline gives CDR1 MNHEY, CDR2 SMNVEV (reference sequence). V lost 5 bases and J lost 4; bases outside the gene matches: 5. The CDR3 sequence is 14 residues long. In DNA form, the CDR3 reads TGTGCCAGCAGTCTAAACAGGGGTTACAATGAGCAGTTCTTC. This gives the protein CASSLNRGYNEQFF.

The chain is built from TRBV6-4 and TRBJ2-3; 9 bases agree with TRBD2. The germline CDR1 and CDR2 sequences are MRHNA and SNTAGT. V dropped 4 bases and J dropped 1; count of bases not matched to a gene: 3. The CDR3 runs to 15 residues. This CDR3 reads CASSGASGGTDTQYF. DNA for the CDR3: TGTGCCAGCAGTGGGGCTAGCGGGGGCACAGATACGCAGTATTTT.

The chain recombines TRBV7-3 with TRBJ2-1; no firm D call. This CDR3 region has 15 residues. The V end lost 0 bases, the J end lost 4 bases, and 10 bases lay between the germline ends. Per germline, CDR1 SGHTA and CDR2 FQGTGA. In DNA form, the CDR3 reads TGTGCCAGCAGCTTAACGTCCCTGAGATACAATGAGCAGTTCTTC. This encodes CASSLTSLRYNEQFF.

The table lists this clone with a few counts. J is TRBJ2-5 and V is TRBV9, with 8 bases matching TRBD2. The CDR3 sequence is 16 residues long. After removal of 4 bases from V and 4 bases from J, the junction contained 12 bases not matched to a gene. Germline V lookup: CDR1 SGDLS, CDR2 YYNGEE. The CDR3 DNA follows: TGTGCCAGCAGCCCGGGAGGGGGGGACGGGGCAGAGACCCAGTACTTC. Its translation is CASSPGGGDGAETQYF.